Following are 19 T cell receptor beta chains from one sample sequenced in a study of OX40 agonist ivuxolimab in advanced cancers. This table comes from immunoSEQ multiplex PCR, and its TCRdb copy is limited to in-frame clones, with some not included. Of under 100,000 clones detected, roughly 92% appear once; the ten largest clones hold 0.65%. Sequencing was performed on CD4+ or CD8+ T cells sorted from blood, taken in a trial of the OX40 agonist ivuxolimab. The origin of the receptors is an adult with an advanced solid tumor such as melanoma, head and neck, liver or kidney cancer.

The chain couples TRBV7-3 to TRBJ2-5; 8 bases are shared with TRBD2. The CDR3 covers 13 residues. V dropped 5 bases and J dropped 5; count of bases not matched to a gene: 4. Germline CDR1 reads SGHTA; CDR2 reads FQGTGA. CDR3 amino acids: CASSPRGGETQYF. The CDR3 nucleotides are TGTGCCAGCAGCCCCCGGGGGGGGGAGACCCAGTACTTC.

The rearrangement joins TRBV6-1 to TRBJ1-4; D not resolved. Trimming removed 0 bases from V and 4 bases from J, with 9 bases in between. CDR3 length: 15 amino acids. The germline V gene has CDR1 MNHNS and CDR2 SASEGT. This CDR3 reads CASSEAVVGNEKLFF. The CDR3 nucleotides are TGTGCCAGCAGTGAAGCGGTAGTGGGTAATGAAAAACTGTTTTTT.

The chain employs TRBV10-3 and TRBJ1-6; TRBD1 agrees at 10 bases. The length of the CDR3 is 13 residues. The junction had 2 bases not matched to a gene; V was cut back by 7 bases and J by 8 bases. Germline CDR1 and CDR2: ENHRY and SYGVKD. The CDR3 DNA follows: TGTGCCATCAAGGACAGGGGGGATTCACCCCTCCACTTT. It codes for CAIKDRGDSPLHF.

V and J are TRBV5-6 and TRBJ2-1; TRBD2 agrees at 10 bases. CDR1 and CDR2 (germline): SGHDT, YYEEEE. The CDR3 runs 18 residues. The junction had 14 bases not matched to a gene; V was cut back by 4 bases and J by 4 bases. The CDR3 spells CASSIVLAGKEIYNEQFF. The CDR3, as DNA: TGTGCCAGCAGCATCGTACTAGCGGGGAAGGAAATTTACAATGAGCAGTTCTTC.

V and J are TRBV5-6 and TRBJ2-1; 7 bases agree with TRBD2. The CDR3 sequence is 16 residues long. V shed 4 bases and J 2 bases; nucleotides not matched to a gene: 9. Germline CDR1 and CDR2: SGHDT and YYEEEE. The CDR3: CASSPRGVGAYNEQFF. The CDR3 coding sequence is TGTGCCAGCAGCCCCCGGGGGGTGGGCGCCTACAATGAGCAGTTCTTC.

In DNA, the CDR3 is TGCGCCAGCAGCCGACAGGAGAACACTGAAGCTTTCTTT. It specifies CASSRQENTEAFF. V gene TRBV4-1 combines with J gene TRBJ1-1, with a possible D match to TRBD1 (6 bases). The CDR3 totals 13 residues. CDR1 MGHRA and CDR2 YSYEKL come from the germline V gene. Deletions cut 4 bases from V and 1 base from J, with 7 bases between.

This rearrangement joins TRBV5-1 to TRBJ1-2, with 8 bases aligning to TRBD1. Looked up from germline, CDR1 is SGHRS and CDR2 is YFSETQ. The CDR3 spans 14 residues. Trimming at V came to 2 bases and at J to 5 bases, leaving 5 bases not matched to a gene. CDR3 DNA: TGCGCCAGCAGCTTCAATCAGGGGGCTTATGGCTACACCTTC. It is translated as CASSFNQGAYGYTF. The variable domain in full, with the rest retrieved from reference TRBV5-1 and TRBJ1-2, is KAGVTQTPRYLIKTRGQQVTLSCSPISGHRSVSWYQQTPGQGLQFLFEYFSETQRNKGNFPGRFSGRQFSNSRSEMNVSTLELGDSALYLCASSFNQGAYGYTFGSGTRLTVV.

The chain carries TRBV28 and TRBJ1-2; TRBD1 aligns across 7 bases. The trim removed 6 bases at V and 0 bases at J, leaving 4 bases unmatched. The germline V gene has CDR1 MDHEN and CDR2 SYDVKM. This CDR3 has 14 residues. CDR3 amino acids: CASSGTAANYGYTF. DNA for the CDR3: TGTGCCAGCAGCGGGACAGCTGCTAACTATGGCTACACCTTC.

This clone was found once. V usage is TRBV6-1 and J usage is TRBJ2-3; D is unresolved. V was clipped by 3 bases and J by 2 bases, with 3 bases between them. The CDR3 contains 12 residues. The germline CDR1 and CDR2 sequences are MNHNS and SASEGT. The CDR3 coding sequence is TGTGCCAGCAGTGAGTACACAGATACGCAGTATTTT. It encodes CASSEYTDTQYF.

The genes are TRBV7-3 and TRBJ2-5, with 7 positions matching TRBD2. This CDR3 is built from 15 residues. V shed 4 bases, J shed 7 bases, and the junction held 12 bases outside the gene matches. Per germline, CDR1 SGHTA and CDR2 FQGTGA. The CDR3 nucleotides are TGTGCCAGCAGCTCGGGAGCCTTCTCGGGGGGGACCCAGTACTTC. This sequence encodes CASSSGAFSGGTQYF.

This clone has only a few counts. This chain uses TRBV18 with TRBJ1-1, with a weak D call TRBD1 (6 bases). The CDR3 extends over 14 amino acids. The germline CDR1 and CDR2 sequences are KGHSH and LQKENI. Trimming stripped 4 bases from V and 6 bases from J, with 15 bases between. CDR3 DNA: TGTGCCAGCTCACAACAGGGAACGGGTGCTGAAGCTTTCTTT. This sequence encodes CASSQQGTGAEAFF. The full variable domain, with the rest looked up from reference TRBV18 and TRBJ1-1, is NAGVMQNPRHLVRRRGQEARLRCSPMKGHSHVYWYRQLPEEGLKFMVYLQKENIIDESGMPKERFSAEFPKEGPSILRIQQVVRGDSAAYFCASSQQGTGAEAFFGQGTRLTVV.

This chain joins TRBV27 and TRBJ2-5; D gene uncertain. The germline V and J ends were trimmed by 5 bases and 5 bases, with 12 bases remaining between them. The CDR3 runs 13 residues. The germline gives CDR1 MNHEY, CDR2 SMNVEV (reference sequence). CDR3 residues: CASSETGTETQYF. The CDR3 bases are TGTGCCAGCAGTGAAACTGGAACTGAGACCCAGTACTTC.

The J gene is TRBJ1-5, the V gene TRBV7-9; 9 bases fit TRBD1. V shed 5 bases and J 2 bases; nucleotides not matched to a gene: 10. CDR1 and CDR2 from the germline V gene are SEHNR and FQNEAQ (reference sequence). The CDR3 runs 17 residues. CDR3 nucleotide sequence: TGTGCCAGCAGCCTAGACAGGGGGGTTATCGGCAATCAGCCCCAGCATTTT. This gives the protein CASSLDRGVIGNQPQHF.

The V gene is TRBV7-3, the J gene TRBJ2-2; no firm D call. V lost 2 bases to trimming and J lost 1 base, with 14 bases between them. CDR1 is SGHTA and CDR2 is FQGTGA in the germline V gene. This CDR3 contains 17 residues. The CDR3 loop reads CASSLSVSGVNTGELFF. CDR3 bases: TGTGCCAGCAGCTTATCAGTATCCGGCGTGAACACCGGGGAGCTGTTTTTT.

This chain joins TRBV10-3 and TRBJ1-1; 7 bases are shared with TRBD1. This CDR3 is 14 amino acids long. V lost 6 bases, J lost 4 bases, and 8 bases stayed unmatched. Per the germline V gene, CDR1 is ENHRY and CDR2 is SYGVKD. CDR3 DNA: TGTGCCATCAGCGGCCCACAGGGGTTCACTGAAGCTTTCTTT. This translates into CAISGPQGFTEAFF.

The chain links TRBV5-1 to TRBJ2-6, with D possibly matching TRBD1 (6 bases). The V gene's germline CDR1 is SGHRS and CDR2 YFSETQ. CDR3 length equals 15 residues. The V and J ends lost 0 bases and 4 bases respectively, with 8 bases between them. The CDR3 loop reads CASSLGGPGANVLTF. For the CDR3, the DNA is TGCGCCAGCAGCTTGGGGGGGCCCGGGGCCAACGTCCTGACTTTC.

This clone was seen once. This chain links TRBV4-1 with TRBJ2-7, with TRBD1 matching over 7 bases. CDR1 MGHRA and CDR2 YSYEKL come from the germline V gene. V lost 0 bases and J lost 6; bases outside the gene matches: 11. The CDR3 extends over 16 amino acids. The CDR3 DNA reads TGCGCCAGCAGCCAAGAATCCCCAGGGGGATATCGCGAGCAGTACTTC. Translation: CASSQESPGGYREQYF.

The chain couples TRBV6-6 to TRBJ2-1, with D tentatively TRBD2 (6 bases). The CDR3 extends over 15 amino acids. Germline V gene lookup returns CDR1 MNHNY and CDR2 SVGAGI (reference sequence). The V end was cut by 2 bases, the J end by 7 bases, with 15 bases between. Here the CDR3 reads CASSYGRGDSNEQFF. Here the CDR3 DNA reads TGTGCCAGCAGTTACGGGCGGGGTGATTCGAATGAGCAGTTCTTC.

A note on this clone: At one end the junction does not follow the germline gene, possibly because of a read error. J is TRBJ1-5 and V is TRBV27; D call uncertain. There are 13 residues in the CDR3. The germline CDR1 and CDR2 sequences are MNHEY and SMNVEV (reference sequence). The CDR3 protein is CASRTRPPQAQHF. DNA of the CDR3: TGTGCCAGCAGGACACGCCCGCCTCAGGCCCAGCATTTT.